This T cell receptor beta chain was obtained from a study of T-cell memory formation after mild COVID-19. Findings and limits, study-wide: Clones from the second wave (peaking day 37) had unconfirmed SARS-CoV-2 specificity. Cross-reactive memory seemingly joined, as some responding clones were found in pre-infection memory.

Notes on this clonotype: Antigen unknown.

TCRdb ran MiXCR on the 5' RACE reads and lists one entry per CDR3 protein. The repertoire holds a few hundred thousand distinct CDR3 sequences, with about 10% as singletons. V was pared by 5 bases and J by 1 base, with 11 bases between. The CDR3 runs to 15 residues. The germline gives CDR1 SGHTA, CDR2 FQGNSA. The sequence derives from a man aged 18 to 30 who had mild COVID-19 (a few samples of this study predate the infection). Cell type and time point are not known. J is TRBJ1-4 and V is TRBV7-2; no clear D. Sequencing was carried out using PBMCs or a T cell subset sorted from them (not recorded which). CDR3 nucleotide sequence: TGTGCCAGCAGCACCAGTATAGGAACTAATGAAAAACTGTTTTTT. This codes for CASSTSIGTNEKLFF.